These 21 T cell receptor beta chains share one sample of origin, sequenced in a study of blood T cell repertoires in COVID-19. Clones were read by immunoSEQ multiplex PCR, and TCRdb kept only the in-frame ones, dropping some. This table has roughly 300,000 clones, around 86% appearing once. The sequencing input was peripheral blood. The source is a human donor in a cohort sampled during active COVID-19.

The chain's CDR3 is CATSPRGNTEAFF. DNA for the CDR3: TGTGCCACCAGTCCGCGGGGGAACACTGAAGCTTTCTTT. This chain connects TRBV24-1 to TRBJ1-1, with D unclear. Per the germline V gene, CDR1 is KGHDR and CDR2 is SFDVKD. The CDR3 is made up of 13 amino acids. V was cut by 6 bases and J by 1 base, with 8 bases left in between.

The V gene is TRBV28, the J gene TRBJ1-5; D perhaps matches TRBD1 (5 bases). This CDR3 comprises 16 residues. V shed 5 bases and J shed 6 bases, with 20 bases lying between them. Germline V lookup: CDR1 MDHEN, CDR2 SYDVKM. The chain's CDR3 is CASSVQAGGMGQPQHF. CDR3 in DNA: TGTGCCAGCAGTGTACAGGCCGGGGGGATGGGTCAGCCCCAGCATTTT. Together with reference TRBV28 and TRBJ1-5, the CDR3 gives the full variable domain: DVKVTQSSRYLVKRTGEKVFLECVQDMDHENMFWYRQDPGLGLRLIYFSYDVKMKEKGDIPEGYSVSREKKERFSLILESASTNQTSMYLCASSVQAGGMGQPQHFGDGTRLSIL.

This clone was found once. The gene calls are TRBV3-1 (or the pseudogene TRBV3-2) and TRBJ2-7, with D possibly TRBD2 on 6 matching bases. CDR1 LGHDT and CDR2 YNNKEL come from the germline V gene (reference sequence). The CDR3 extends over 14 amino acids. The V gene lost 4 bases and the J gene lost 3 bases, with 13 bases spanning the gap. The CDR3 sequence: CASSLGVSGYEQYF. The CDR3 DNA reads TGTGCCAGCAGCCTTGGGGTTAGCGGCTACGAGCAGTACTTC.

This chain connects TRBV15 to TRBJ1-5, with a possible D match to TRBD1 (6 bases). This CDR3 has 17 amino acids. Between the trimmed V and J ends, which lost 1 base and 4 bases, there was a span of 17 bases. Per germline, CDR1 LNHNV and CDR2 YYDKDF (reference sequence). CDR3 DNA: TGTGCCACCAGCAGAGGAGGGGGGGCCCGTTCGAATCAGCCCCAGCATTTT. Protein product: CATSRGGGARSNQPQHF. Full variable domain (outside the CDR3, taken from reference TRBV15 and TRBJ1-5): DAMVIQNPRYQVTQFGKPVTLSCSQTLNHNVMYWYQQKSSQAPKLLFHYYDKDFNNEADTPDNFQSRRPNTSFCFLDIRSPGLGDTAMYLCATSRGGGARSNQPQHFGDGTRLSIL.

A few counts support this clone. The chain employs TRBV19 and TRBJ1-4; tentative D call: TRBD1 (6 bases). This CDR3 is built from 15 residues. From germline, CDR1 is LNHDA and CDR2 SQIVND (reference sequence). V was clipped by 6 bases and J by 4 bases, with 15 bases between them. CDR3 protein: CASRNQGSGNEKLFF. CDR3 coding DNA: TGTGCCAGTAGAAATCAGGGGTCGGGTAATGAAAAACTGTTTTTT.

This chain connects TRBV4-3 to TRBJ2-1; the D gene is possibly TRBD1 (5 bases). CDR3 length equals 16 residues. V was shortened by 2 bases and J by 0 bases, with 11 bases between the two germline ends. Germline V gives CDR1 LGHNA, CDR2 YSLEER. CDR3 in amino acids: CASSQQGLSSYNEQFF. As DNA, the CDR3 is TGCGCCAGCAGCCAACAGGGCCTTAGCTCCTACAATGAGCAGTTCTTC.

The chain uses TRBV6-4 and TRBJ2-2; 12 bases match TRBD1. J was trimmed by 5 bases and V by 6 bases; bases with no gene match: 13. The CDR3 loop spans 18 amino acids. Germline V gene sequence: CDR1 MRHNA, CDR2 SNTAGT. CDR3 loop: CASRAGTGGDCATGELFF. The CDR3 nucleotides read TGTGCCAGCAGGGCCGGGACAGGGGGCGATTGTGCGACCGGGGAGCTGTTTTTT.

The chain recombines TRBV19 with TRBJ2-1; 7 bases are shared with TRBD2. V shed 3 bases and J 9 bases; nucleotides not matched to a gene: 11. Germline loops: CDR1 LNHDA, CDR2 SQIVND (reference sequence). This CDR3 spans 15 amino acids. For the CDR3, the DNA is TGTGCCAGTAGTATTGCGGCTAGCGGCCTTCGTGAGCAGTTCTTC. It encodes CASSIAASGLREQFF.

The genes are TRBV7-7 and TRBJ2-2, with 7 nucleotides matching TRBD1. The V gene's germline CDR1 is SSHAT and CDR2 FNYEAQ (reference sequence). The J segment lost 6 bases and the V segment lost 5 bases, leaving 12 bases of the junction unmatched. The CDR3 length is 16 residues. CDR3 bases: TGTGCCAGCAGCCCTGGAATAGGGGGCGCTTCCGGGGAGCTGTTTTTT. Its translation: CASSPGIGGASGELFF.

The chain joins TRBV11-2 to TRBJ1-2; the D gene is possibly TRBD1 (6 bases). The ends were cut back, 1 base at V and 3 bases at J, with 6 bases in the middle. Germline V lookup: CDR1 SGHAT, CDR2 FQNNGV. This CDR3 has 13 residues. In DNA form, the CDR3 reads TGTGCCAGCAGCTTAGCAGGGGACTATGGCTACACCTTC. Its translation: CASSLAGDYGYTF.

The gene calls are TRBV29-1 and TRBJ1-1; unclear D gene. Germline assignment: CDR1 SQVTM and CDR2 ANQGSEA. CDR3 length: 13 amino acids. V dropped 4 bases and J dropped 1 base, with 10 bases sitting between them. The CDR3: CSVAQRANTEAFF. Here the CDR3 DNA reads TGCAGCGTTGCACAGAGGGCGAACACTGAAGCTTTCTTT. Filled out from reference TRBV29-1 and TRBJ1-1, the complete variable domain reads SAVISQKPSRDICQRGTSLTIQCQVDSQVTMMFWYRQQPGQSLTLIATANQGSEATYESGFVIDKFPISRPNLTFSTLTVSNMSPEDSSIYLCSVAQRANTEAFFGQGTRLTVV.

The J gene is TRBJ2-7, the V gene TRBV7-9; D unresolved. The V and J ends lost 5 bases and 2 bases respectively, with 10 bases between them. From germline, CDR1 is SEHNR and CDR2 FQNEAQ (reference sequence). The CDR3 has 13 amino acids. CDR3 bases: TGTGCCAGCAGCCCCCGCGGAGCCTACGAGCAGTACTTC. Its protein product is CASSPRGAYEQYF.

The rearrangement joins TRBV4-3 to TRBJ1-2; possibly TRBD1 for D (6 bases). V lost 2 bases and J 3 bases, leaving 13 bases between the germline ends. Looked up from germline, CDR1 is LGHNA and CDR2 is YSLEER. The CDR3 is 15 amino acids. The CDR3 region has the DNA TGCGCCAGCAGCCAAAGATTGGACAGCTACTATGGCTACACCTTC. It encodes CASSQRLDSYYGYTF.

The chain joins TRBV28 to TRBJ2-2; 10 nucleotides match TRBD2. The trim removed 7 bases at V and 5 bases at J, leaving 7 bases unmatched. The V gene's germline CDR1 is MDHEN and CDR2 SYDVKM. The CDR3 spans 15 residues. CDR3 in DNA: TGTGCCAGCATCGGTACTAGCGGGGTGACCGGGGAGCTGTTTTTT. This codes for CASIGTSGVTGELFF.

In nucleotides, the CDR3 is TGTGCCAGCAGCCAAGAAGGACAGAAAGAGACCCAGTACTTC. This sequence encodes CASSQEGQKETQYF. This sequence joins TRBV4-2 and TRBJ2-5; D possibly corresponds to TRBD1 (6 bases). There are 14 residues in the CDR3. The germline V and J ends were trimmed by 0 bases and 3 bases, with 8 bases remaining between them. Germline V gene data show CDR1 as LGHNA and CDR2 as YNFKEQ.

V usage is TRBV5-5 and J usage is TRBJ2-5; D is undetermined. Germline lookup yields CDR1 SGHKS and CDR2 YYEKEE (reference sequence). The V end lost 1 base, the J end lost 1 base, and 8 bases lay between the germline ends. This CDR3 contains 14 residues. The CDR3 spells CASSLLGSQETQYF. The CDR3 DNA reads TGTGCCAGCAGCTTGTTGGGCAGCCAAGAGACCCAGTACTTC. The variable domain in full, with the rest retrieved from reference TRBV5-5 and TRBJ2-5, is DAGVTQSPTHLIKTRGQQVTLRCSPISGHKSVSWYQQVLGQGPQFIFQYYEKEERGRGNFPDRFSARQFPNYSSELNVNALLLGDSALYLCASSLLGSQETQYFGPGTRLLVL.

V and J are TRBV27 and TRBJ2-6, with D unclear. There are 14 residues in the CDR3. Between the trimmed V and J ends, which lost 8 bases and 4 bases, there was a span of 12 bases. Looked up from germline, CDR1 is MNHEY and CDR2 is SMNVEV (reference sequence). CDR3 coding DNA: TGTGCCAGCTCGCCAGAATCCGGGGCCAACGTCCTGACTTTC. The encoded protein is CASSPESGANVLTF.

This CDR3 is CASSPGPTGSYEQYF. The CDR3 coding sequence is TGTGCCAGCAGCCCCGGGCCTACAGGGAGCTACGAGCAGTACTTC. This rearrangement joins TRBV6-6 to TRBJ2-7; a possible D gene is TRBD1 (6 bases). This CDR3 is 15 amino acids long. The germline V gene encodes CDR1 MNHNY and CDR2 SVGAGI (reference sequence). With 6 bases removed from V and 3 bases from J, the gap between germline ends came to 18 bases.

In DNA, the CDR3 is TGCGCCAGCAGCCAAGTTGCTCTAGCGGGAGTCAATGAGCAGTTCTTC. Protein sequence: CASSQVALAGVNEQFF. V gene TRBV4-1 combines with J gene TRBJ2-1, with 10 bases matching TRBD2. This CDR3 is built from 16 residues. Germline V gene sequence: CDR1 MGHRA, CDR2 YSYEKL. Trimming took 1 base from V and 6 from J; bases not matched to a gene: 6.

This chain connects TRBV27 to TRBJ1-1; 9 bases line up with TRBD1. Germline CDR1 is MNHEY and CDR2 is SMNVEV (reference sequence). The CDR3 consists of 13 residues. The ends lost 7 bases at V and 1 base at J; junction bases unmatched: 1. The CDR3 spells CASKTGGNTEAFF. CDR3 DNA sequence: TGTGCCAGCAAGACAGGGGGGAACACTGAAGCTTTCTTT.

This chain connects TRBV27 to TRBJ2-3; D not resolved. Trimming cost V 4 bases and J 0 bases, with 5 bases left between them. CDR3 length: 13 residues. The germline V gene has CDR1 MNHEY and CDR2 SMNVEV (reference sequence). CDR3 in DNA: TGTGCCAGCAGTTCGTATAGCACAGATACGCAGTATTTT. Protein: CASSSYSTDTQYF.